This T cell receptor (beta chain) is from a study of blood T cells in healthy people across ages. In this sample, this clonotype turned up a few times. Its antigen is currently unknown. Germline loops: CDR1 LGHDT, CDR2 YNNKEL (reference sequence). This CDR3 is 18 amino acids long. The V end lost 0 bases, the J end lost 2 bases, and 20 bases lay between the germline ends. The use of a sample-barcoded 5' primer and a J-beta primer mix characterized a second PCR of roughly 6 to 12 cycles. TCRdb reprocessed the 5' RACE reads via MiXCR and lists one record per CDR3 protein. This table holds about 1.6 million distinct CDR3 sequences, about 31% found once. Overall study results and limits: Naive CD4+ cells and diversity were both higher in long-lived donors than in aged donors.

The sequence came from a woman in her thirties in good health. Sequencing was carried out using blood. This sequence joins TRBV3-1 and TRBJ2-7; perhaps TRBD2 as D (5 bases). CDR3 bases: TGTGCCAGCAGCCAAGATGGTTATGAGGGCCCTATGACCTACGAGCAGTACTTC. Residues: CASSQDGYEGPMTYEQYF.